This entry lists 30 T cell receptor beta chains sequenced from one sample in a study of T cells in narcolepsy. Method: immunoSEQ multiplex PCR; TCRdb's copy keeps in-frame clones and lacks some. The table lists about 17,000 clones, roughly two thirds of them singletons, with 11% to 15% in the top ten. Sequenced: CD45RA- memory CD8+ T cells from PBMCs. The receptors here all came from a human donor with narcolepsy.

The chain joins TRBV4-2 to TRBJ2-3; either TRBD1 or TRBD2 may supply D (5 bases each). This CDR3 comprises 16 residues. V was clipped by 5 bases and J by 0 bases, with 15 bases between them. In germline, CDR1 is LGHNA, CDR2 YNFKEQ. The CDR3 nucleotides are TGTGCCAGCAGCGGCCGGGACCGCTATAGCACAGATACGCAGTATTTT. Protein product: CASSGRDRYSTDTQYF.

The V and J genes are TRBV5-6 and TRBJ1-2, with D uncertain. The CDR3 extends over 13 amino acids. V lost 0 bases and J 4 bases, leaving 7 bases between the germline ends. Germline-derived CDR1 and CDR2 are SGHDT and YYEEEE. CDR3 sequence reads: CASSLGMGYGYTF. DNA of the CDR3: TGTGCCAGCAGCTTGGGGATGGGCTATGGCTACACCTTC.

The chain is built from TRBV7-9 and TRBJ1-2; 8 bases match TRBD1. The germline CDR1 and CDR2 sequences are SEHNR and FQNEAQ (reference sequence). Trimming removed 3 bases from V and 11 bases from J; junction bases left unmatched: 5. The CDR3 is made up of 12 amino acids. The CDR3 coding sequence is TGTGCCAGCAGCTTGGCGACAGGGGAGTACACCTTC. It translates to CASSLATGEYTF.

The CDR3 bases are TGTGCCAGCACCACTGGGGAGGCCGAAACGGAGACCCAGTACTTC. Amino acids: CASTTGEAETETQYF. The chain combines TRBV9 with TRBJ2-5; TRBD2 is a possible D gene (6 bases). The CDR3 is made up of 15 amino acids. Germline V gene data show CDR1 as SGDLS and CDR2 as YYNGEE. V was pared by 6 bases and J by 5 bases, with 20 bases between.

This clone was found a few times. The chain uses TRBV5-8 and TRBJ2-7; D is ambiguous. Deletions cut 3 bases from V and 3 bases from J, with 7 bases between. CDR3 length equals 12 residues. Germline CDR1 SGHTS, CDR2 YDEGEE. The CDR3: CASSSEVYEQYF. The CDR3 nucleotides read TGTGCCAGCAGCTCCGAGGTCTACGAGCAGTACTTC.

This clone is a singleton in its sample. The CDR3 region is CASSVNGTVSNQPQHF. CDR3 bases: TGTGCCAGCAGTGTAAACGGGACGGTTAGCAATCAGCCCCAGCATTTT. The chain is built from TRBV25-1 and TRBJ1-5, with D maybe TRBD1 (5 bases). The V gene lost 4 bases and the J gene lost 0 bases, with 13 bases spanning the gap. CDR3 length: 16 amino acids. CDR1 and CDR2 (germline): MGHDK, SYGVNS.

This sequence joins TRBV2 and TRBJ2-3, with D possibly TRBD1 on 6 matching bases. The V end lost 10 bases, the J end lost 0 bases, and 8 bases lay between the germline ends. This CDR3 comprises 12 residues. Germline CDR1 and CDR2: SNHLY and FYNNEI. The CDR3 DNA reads TGTGCCAAGGGGACAAGCACAGATACGCAGTATTTT. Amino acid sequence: CAKGTSTDTQYF.

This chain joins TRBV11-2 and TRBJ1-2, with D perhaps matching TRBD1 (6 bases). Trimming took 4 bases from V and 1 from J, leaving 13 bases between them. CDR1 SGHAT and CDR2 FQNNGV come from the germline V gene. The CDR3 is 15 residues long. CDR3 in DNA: TGTGCCAGCAGCTGGAGGGGGGGGAGTAACTATGGCTACACCTTC. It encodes CASSWRGGSNYGYTF.

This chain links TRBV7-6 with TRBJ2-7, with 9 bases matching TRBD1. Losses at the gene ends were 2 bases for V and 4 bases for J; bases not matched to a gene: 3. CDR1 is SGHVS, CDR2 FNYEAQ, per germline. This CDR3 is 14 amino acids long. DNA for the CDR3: TGTGCCAGCAGCTTAACCGGACAGGGGTACGAGCAGTACTTC. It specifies CASSLTGQGYEQYF.

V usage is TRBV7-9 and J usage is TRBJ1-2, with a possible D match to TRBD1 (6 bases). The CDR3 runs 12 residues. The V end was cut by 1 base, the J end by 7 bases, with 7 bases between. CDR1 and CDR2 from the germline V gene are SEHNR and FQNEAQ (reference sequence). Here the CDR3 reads CASSLEDSGYTF. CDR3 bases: TGTGCCAGCAGCTTAGAGGACAGTGGCTACACCTTC.

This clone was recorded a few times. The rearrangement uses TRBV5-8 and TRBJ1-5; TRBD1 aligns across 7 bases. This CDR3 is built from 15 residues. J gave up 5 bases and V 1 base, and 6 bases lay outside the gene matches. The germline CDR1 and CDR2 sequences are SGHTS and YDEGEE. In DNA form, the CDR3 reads TGTGCCAGCAGCTTGTCACAGGGGATACATCAGCCCCAGCATTTT. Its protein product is CASSLSQGIHQPQHF.

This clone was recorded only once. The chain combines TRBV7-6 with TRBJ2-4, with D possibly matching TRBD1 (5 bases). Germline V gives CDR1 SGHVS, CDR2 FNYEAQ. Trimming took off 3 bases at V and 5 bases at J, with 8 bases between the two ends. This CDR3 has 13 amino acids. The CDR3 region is CASSLGQENIQYF. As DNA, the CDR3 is TGTGCCAGCAGCTTGGGGCAGGAAAACATTCAGTACTTC.

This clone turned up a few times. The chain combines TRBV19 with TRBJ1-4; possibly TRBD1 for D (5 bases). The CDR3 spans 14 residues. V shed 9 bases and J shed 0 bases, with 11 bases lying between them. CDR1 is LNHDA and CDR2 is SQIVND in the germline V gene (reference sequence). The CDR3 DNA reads TGTGCCAGCAGGACACTGGCAACTAATGAAAAACTGTTTTTT. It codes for CASRTLATNEKLFF.

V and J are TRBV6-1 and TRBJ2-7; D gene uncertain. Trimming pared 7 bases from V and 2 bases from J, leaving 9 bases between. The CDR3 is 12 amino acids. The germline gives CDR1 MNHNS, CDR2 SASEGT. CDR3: CASNGRTYEQYF. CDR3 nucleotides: TGTGCCAGCAACGGCAGGACCTACGAGCAGTACTTC.

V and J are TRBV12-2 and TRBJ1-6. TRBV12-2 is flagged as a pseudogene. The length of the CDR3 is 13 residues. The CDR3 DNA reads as TGTGCAAGTCGCTTCCTTTGTAATTCACCCCTCCACTTT. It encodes CASRFLCNSPLHF.

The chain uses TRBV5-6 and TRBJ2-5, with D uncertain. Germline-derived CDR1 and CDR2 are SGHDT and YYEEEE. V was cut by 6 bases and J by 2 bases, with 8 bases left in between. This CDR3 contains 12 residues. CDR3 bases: TGTGCCAGCAACGCGGAGCAAGAGACCCAGTACTTC. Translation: CASNAEQETQYF. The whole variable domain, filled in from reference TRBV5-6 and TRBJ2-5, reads DAGVTQSPTHLIKTRGQQVTLRCSPKSGHDTVSWYQQALGQGPQFIFQYYEEEERQRGNFPDRFSGHQFPNYSSELNVNALLLGDSALYLCASNAEQETQYFGPGTRLLVL.

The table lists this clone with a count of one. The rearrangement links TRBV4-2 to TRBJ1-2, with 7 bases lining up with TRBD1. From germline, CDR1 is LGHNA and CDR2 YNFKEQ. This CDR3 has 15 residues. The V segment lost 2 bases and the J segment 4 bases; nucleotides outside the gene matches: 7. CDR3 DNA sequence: TGTGCCAGCAGCCAAAGGACAGGAGACATCTATGGCTACACCTTC. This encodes CASSQRTGDIYGYTF.

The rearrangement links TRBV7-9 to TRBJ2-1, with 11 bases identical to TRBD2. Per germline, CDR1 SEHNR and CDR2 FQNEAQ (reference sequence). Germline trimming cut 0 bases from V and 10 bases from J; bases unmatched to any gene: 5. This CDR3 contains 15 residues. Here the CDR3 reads CASSLASGGAKEQFF. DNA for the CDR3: TGTGCCAGCAGCTTAGCTAGCGGGGGGGCCAAGGAGCAGTTCTTC.

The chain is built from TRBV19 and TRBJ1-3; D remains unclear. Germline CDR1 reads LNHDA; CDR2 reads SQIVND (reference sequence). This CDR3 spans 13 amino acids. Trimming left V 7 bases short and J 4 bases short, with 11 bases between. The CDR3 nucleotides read TGTGCCAGTACCCCCCGGCGAGGAAACACCATATATTTT. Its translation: CASTPRRGNTIYF.

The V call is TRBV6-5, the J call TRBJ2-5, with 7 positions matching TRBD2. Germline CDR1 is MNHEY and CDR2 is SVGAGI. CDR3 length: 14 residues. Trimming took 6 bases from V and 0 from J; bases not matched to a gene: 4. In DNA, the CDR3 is TGTGCCAGCAGGAGCGGGGCCTACCAAGAGACCCAGTACTTC. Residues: CASRSGAYQETQYF.

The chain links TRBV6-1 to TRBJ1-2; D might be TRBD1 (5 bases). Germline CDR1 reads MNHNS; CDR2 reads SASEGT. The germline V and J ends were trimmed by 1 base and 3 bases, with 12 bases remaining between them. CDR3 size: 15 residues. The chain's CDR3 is CASSEGAGSHYGYTF. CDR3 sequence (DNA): TGTGCCAGCAGTGAAGGGGCAGGGTCCCACTATGGCTACACCTTC.

The CDR3 DNA follows: TGTGCCAGCAGCTTATTCGCGTCACCAGATACGCAGTATTTT. This translates into CASSLFASPDTQYF. The chain carries TRBV11-2 and TRBJ2-3; unclear D gene. V lost 2 bases and J lost 4, with 10 bases in between. This CDR3 contains 14 residues. CDR1 is SGHAT, CDR2 FQNNGV, per germline.

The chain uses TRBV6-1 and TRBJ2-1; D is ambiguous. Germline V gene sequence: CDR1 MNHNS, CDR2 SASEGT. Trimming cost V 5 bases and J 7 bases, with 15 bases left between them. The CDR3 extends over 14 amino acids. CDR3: CASSPRSMRNEQFF. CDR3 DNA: TGTGCCAGCAGTCCTAGGTCCATGAGGAATGAGCAGTTCTTC.

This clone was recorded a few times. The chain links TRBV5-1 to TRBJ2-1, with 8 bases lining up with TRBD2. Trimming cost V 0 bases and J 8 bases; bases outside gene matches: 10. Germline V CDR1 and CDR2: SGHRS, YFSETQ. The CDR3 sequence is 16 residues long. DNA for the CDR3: TGCGCCAGCAGCTTGGCAGAAGGGACTAGTGTCCATGAGCAGTTCTTC. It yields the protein CASSLAEGTSVHEQFF.

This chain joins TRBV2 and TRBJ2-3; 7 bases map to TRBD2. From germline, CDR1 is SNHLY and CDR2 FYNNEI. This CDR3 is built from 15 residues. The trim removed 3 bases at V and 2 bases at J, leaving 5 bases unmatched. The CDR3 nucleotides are TGTGCCAGCAGTGAGGGAGCGGGGTACACAGATACGCAGTATTTT. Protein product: CASSEGAGYTDTQYF.

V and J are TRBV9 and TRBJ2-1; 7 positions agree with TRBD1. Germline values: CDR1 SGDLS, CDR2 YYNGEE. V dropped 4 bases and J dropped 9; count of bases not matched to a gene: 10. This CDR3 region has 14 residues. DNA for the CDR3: TGTGCCAGCAGCCAGGGGGTAGCTAGTAGTGAGCAGTTCTTC. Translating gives CASSQGVASSEQFF.

In DNA, the CDR3 is TGTGCCAGCAGCCCCCCGGGGGAGACCCAGTACTTC. Its translation: CASSPPGETQYF. The chain uses TRBV5-4 and TRBJ2-5, with D perhaps TRBD2 (5 bases). CDR1 and CDR2 from the germline V gene are SGHNT and YYREEE (reference sequence). Trimming took 4 bases from V and 5 from J, leaving 9 bases between them. This CDR3 comprises 12 residues. The full variable domain, with the rest looked up from reference TRBV5-4 and TRBJ2-5, is ETGVTQSPTHLIKTRGQQVTLRCSSQSGHNTVSWYQQALGQGPQFIFQYYREEENGRGNFPPRFSGLQFPNYSSELNVNALELDDSALYLCASSPPGETQYFGPGTRLLVL.

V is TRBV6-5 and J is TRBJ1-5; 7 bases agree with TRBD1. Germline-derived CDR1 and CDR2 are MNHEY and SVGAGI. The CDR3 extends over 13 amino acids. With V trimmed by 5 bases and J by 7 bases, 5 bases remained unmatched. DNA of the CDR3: TGTGCCAGCAGTACAGGGGCCTCGCAGCCCCAGCATTTT. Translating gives CASSTGASQPQHF.

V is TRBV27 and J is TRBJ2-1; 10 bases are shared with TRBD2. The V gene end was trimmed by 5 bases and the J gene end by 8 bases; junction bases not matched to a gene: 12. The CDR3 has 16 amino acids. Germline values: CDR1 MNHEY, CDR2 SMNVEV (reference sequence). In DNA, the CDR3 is TGTGCCAGCAGTATCGGGGTAGCGGGGGGCCTAGATGAGCAGTTCTTC. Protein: CASSIGVAGGLDEQFF.

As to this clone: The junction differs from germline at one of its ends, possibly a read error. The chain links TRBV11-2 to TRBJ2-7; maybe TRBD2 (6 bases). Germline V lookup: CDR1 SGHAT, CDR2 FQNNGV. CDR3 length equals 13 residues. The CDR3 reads CTSSLLASYEQYF. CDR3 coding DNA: TGTACCAGCAGCTTGCTAGCGAGCTACGAGCAGTACTTC.